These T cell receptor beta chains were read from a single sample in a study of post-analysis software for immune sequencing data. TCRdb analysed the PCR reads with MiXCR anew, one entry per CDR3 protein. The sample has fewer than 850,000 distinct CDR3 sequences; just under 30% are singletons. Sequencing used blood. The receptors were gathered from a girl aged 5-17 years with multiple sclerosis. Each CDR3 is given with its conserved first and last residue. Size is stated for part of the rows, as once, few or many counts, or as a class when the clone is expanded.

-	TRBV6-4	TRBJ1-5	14	CASSVTGGAQPQHF
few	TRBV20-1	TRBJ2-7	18	CSARWGLDGESWSYEQYF
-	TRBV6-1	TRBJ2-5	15	CASTGSRGVRETQYF
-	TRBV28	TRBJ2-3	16	CASSPRRGRDTDTQYF
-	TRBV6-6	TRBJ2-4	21	CASSRTPAESSGRGAKNIQYF
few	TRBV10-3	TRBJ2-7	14	CASGTSGRYNEQYF
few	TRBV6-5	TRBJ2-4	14	CASSYGTGSLIQYF
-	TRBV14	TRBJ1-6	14	CASSQDRGVSPLHF
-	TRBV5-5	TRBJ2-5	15	CASAPGAGREETQYF
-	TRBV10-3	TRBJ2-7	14	CAITTGQGYYEQYF
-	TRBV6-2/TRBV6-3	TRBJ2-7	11	CASADSYEQYF
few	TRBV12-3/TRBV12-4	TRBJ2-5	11	CASSLAQTQYF
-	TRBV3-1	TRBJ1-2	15	CASSPDIILNYGYTF
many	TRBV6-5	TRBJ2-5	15	CASSYTGTYQETQYF
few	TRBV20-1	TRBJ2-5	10	CSASIETQYF
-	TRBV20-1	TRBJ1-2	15	CSARSSSGTDYGYTF
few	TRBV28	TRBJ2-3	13	CASRGRGPDTQYF
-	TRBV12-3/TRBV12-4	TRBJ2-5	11	CASSFANEQYF
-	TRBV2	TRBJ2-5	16	CTSSEVARGHQETQYF
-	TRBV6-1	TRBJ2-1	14	CASSDYGLVGEQFF
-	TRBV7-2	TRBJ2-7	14	CASTLSHRAYEQYF
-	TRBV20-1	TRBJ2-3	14	CSADRTGSTDTQYF
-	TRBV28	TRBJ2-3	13	CASGQGSTDTQYF
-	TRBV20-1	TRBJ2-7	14	CSARDRGLTYEQYF
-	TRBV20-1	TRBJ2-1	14	CSAFGLAGDHEQFF
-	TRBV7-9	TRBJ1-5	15	CASSDSGGSNQPQHF